What follows are 21 T cell receptor beta chains derived from one specimen sequenced in a study of blood T cell repertoires in COVID-19. The assay was immunoSEQ multiplex PCR, and TCRdb's table has in-frame clones only and misses some. The repertoire holds fewer than 250,000 clones, roughly nine tenths seen once, with around 0.7% in the top ten. Sequencing was carried out using peripheral blood. These TCRs come from a middle-aged man with acute or convalescent COVID-19.

V usage is TRBV19 and J usage is TRBJ2-7; D possibly corresponds to TRBD2 (6 bases). Germline V gives CDR1 LNHDA, CDR2 SQIVND (reference sequence). Deletions cut 4 bases from V and 4 bases from J, with 8 bases between. The CDR3 extends over 12 amino acids. Here the CDR3 reads CASSSGKYEQYF. The CDR3, as DNA: TGTGCCAGTAGTAGCGGGAAGTACGAGCAGTACTTC. Together with reference TRBV19 and TRBJ2-7, the CDR3 gives the full variable domain: DGGITQSPKYLFRKEGQNVTLSCEQNLNHDAMYWYRQDPGQGLRLIYYSQIVNDFQKGDIAEGYSVSREKKESFPLTVTSAQKNPTAFYLCASSSGKYEQYFGPGTRLTVT.

The chain recombines TRBV7-3 with TRBJ2-2, with no clear D. In germline, CDR1 is SGHTA, CDR2 FQGTGA. V lost 5 bases to trimming and J lost 2 bases, with 12 bases between them. The CDR3 sequence is 15 residues long. CDR3 coding DNA: TGTGCCAGCAGCCCGTCAGGTCCCAACACCGGGGAGCTGTTTTTT. Its protein product is CASSPSGPNTGELFF.

V gene TRBV5-4 combines with J gene TRBJ1-2, with 8 bases aligning to TRBD1. Per germline, CDR1 SGHNT and CDR2 YYREEE (reference sequence). The CDR3 extends over 15 amino acids. J lost 2 bases, V lost 4 bases, and 7 bases had no gene match. CDR3: CASSRGTGPNYGYTF. CDR3 DNA: TGTGCCAGCAGCCGCGGGACAGGCCCGAACTATGGCTACACCTTC.

The chain employs TRBV6-2 or TRBV6-3 and TRBJ2-2, with D possibly TRBD2 on 5 matching bases. The CDR3 runs to 20 residues. Per germline, CDR1 MNHEY and CDR2 SVGEGT. V lost 0 bases and J 5 bases, leaving 25 bases between the germline ends. DNA of the CDR3: TGTGCCAGCAGTTACTCGGGGAGACGAGACTACCGTGAACGGACCGGGGAGCTGTTTTTT. Protein: CASSYSGRRDYRERTGELFF.

The chain carries TRBV7-2 and TRBJ2-1; 10 bases fit TRBD2. The CDR3 consists of 17 residues. J gave up 2 bases and V 2 bases, and 6 bases lay outside the gene matches. Per the germline V gene, CDR1 is SGHTA and CDR2 is FQGNSA. The CDR3 DNA follows: TGTGCCAGCAGCTTAATCGGGCTAGCGGGGGCCTACAATGAGCAGTTCTTC. This gives the protein CASSLIGLAGAYNEQFF.

This sequence joins TRBV11-2 and TRBJ2-1; 13 nucleotides line up with TRBD2. The CDR3 is 17 amino acids. In germline, CDR1 is SGHAT, CDR2 FQNNGV. J lost 7 bases, V lost 5 bases, and 11 bases had no gene match. The chain's CDR3 is CASSPRSETSGGNEQFF. As DNA, the CDR3 is TGTGCCAGCAGCCCCCGGTCCGAGACTAGCGGGGGGAATGAGCAGTTCTTC. Variable domain in full (rest from reference TRBV11-2 and TRBJ2-1): EAGVAQSPRYKIIEKRQSVAFWCNPISGHATLYWYQQILGQGPKLLIQFQNNGVVDDSQLPKDRFSAERLKGVDSTLKIQPAKLEDSAVYLCASSPRSETSGGNEQFFGPGTRLTVL.

The chain is built from TRBV4-1 and TRBJ2-1, with TRBD2 matching 7 bases. Germline V gene lookup returns CDR1 MGHRA and CDR2 YSYEKL. This CDR3 is 14 amino acids long. J was trimmed by 9 bases and V by 4 bases; bases with no gene match: 9. CDR3 sequence (DNA): TGCGCCAGCAGCCCCGTTACCTCGGGGGGTGAGCAGTTCTTC. Translated, it gives CASSPVTSGGEQFF.

The gene calls are TRBV19 and TRBJ2-2; 7 positions agree with TRBD1. CDR1 and CDR2 from the germline V gene are LNHDA and SQIVND (reference sequence). This CDR3 spans 16 amino acids. Trimming at V came to 3 bases and at J to 6 bases, leaving 10 bases not matched to a gene. CDR3 region: CASSIFGRQGAGELFF. DNA for the CDR3: TGTGCCAGTAGTATTTTTGGGCGGCAGGGGGCCGGGGAGCTGTTTTTT.

This chain connects TRBV5-1 to TRBJ2-2; D not resolved. Germline CDR1 is SGHRS and CDR2 is YFSETQ. Trimming pared 0 bases from V and 0 bases from J, leaving 9 bases between. The CDR3 spans 16 residues. CDR3 bases: TGCGCCAGCAGCTTGGTTGGCACAACGAACACCGGGGAGCTGTTTTTT. Residues: CASSLVGTTNTGELFF.

The chain uses TRBV24-1 and TRBJ2-7; TRBD2 aligns across 12 bases. Germline CDR1 KGHDR, CDR2 SFDVKD. J gave up 1 base and V 3 bases, and 0 bases lay outside the gene matches. The length of the CDR3 is 15 residues. As DNA, the CDR3 is TGTGCCACCAGTGATGGACTAGCGGGATCCTACGAGCAGTACTTC. It codes for CATSDGLAGSYEQYF.

The V gene is TRBV28, the J gene TRBJ1-5; 7 nucleotides line up with TRBD1. Trimming removed 7 bases from V and 9 bases from J; junction bases left unmatched: 12. The V gene's germline CDR1 is MDHEN and CDR2 SYDVKM. CDR3 length equals 14 residues. CDR3 in amino acids: CASTPLTGSRPQHF. The DNA of the CDR3 is TGTGCCAGCACCCCGTTGACAGGGAGCCGGCCCCAGCATTTT.

This clone was recorded a few times. V gene TRBV7-9 combines with J gene TRBJ1-5; 9 bases line up with TRBD1. Germline CDR1 and CDR2: SEHNR and FQNEAQ (reference sequence). The CDR3 is made up of 14 amino acids. Trimming cost V 5 bases and J 7 bases; bases outside gene matches: 6. CDR3 nucleotide sequence: TGTGCCAGCAGCGCGGACAGGGGAAGCCAGCCCCAGCATTTT. Protein: CASSADRGSQPQHF.

The CDR3 spells CASSPGRGGEPQHF. The CDR3 region has the DNA TGTGCCAGCTCACCAGGCAGGGGAGGGGAGCCCCAGCATTTT. The rearrangement links TRBV18 to TRBJ1-5, with D possibly matching TRBD1 (6 bases). This CDR3 has 14 residues. From germline, CDR1 is KGHSH and CDR2 LQKENI. Trimming removed 2 bases from V and 8 bases from J, with 13 bases in between.

In this sample, this clone turned up once. The rearrangement joins TRBV19 to TRBJ1-1; D possibly corresponds to TRBD1 (5 bases). The CDR3 has 15 amino acids. V gave up 7 bases and J gave up 4 bases, with 19 bases separating them. Germline CDR1 LNHDA, CDR2 SQIVND (reference sequence). This CDR3 is CASIPPAGVITEAFF. The CDR3 bases are TGTGCCAGTATCCCCCCGGCGGGGGTCATCACTGAAGCTTTCTTT.

The V gene is TRBV29-1, the J gene TRBJ2-3; weak D call: TRBD2 (6 bases). Trimming took off 6 bases at V and 6 bases at J, with 10 bases between the two ends. The CDR3 is made up of 11 amino acids. Germline V lookup: CDR1 SQVTM, CDR2 ANQGSEA. The CDR3 spells CSVSRGDTQYF. The CDR3 DNA sequence: TGCAGCGTCAGCCGGGGGGATACGCAGTATTTT.

The gene calls are TRBV4-1 and TRBJ1-1; TRBD1 is a possible D gene (6 bases). Per the germline V gene, CDR1 is MGHRA and CDR2 is YSYEKL. Deletions cut 4 bases from V and 7 bases from J, with 16 bases between. The CDR3 contains 14 residues. For the CDR3, the DNA is TGCGCCAGCAGCCCGGGGGGGCATGTGGATGAAGCTTTCTTT. Translation: CASSPGGHVDEAFF.

The chain couples TRBV27 to TRBJ2-1; 9 nucleotides line up with TRBD1. Germline values: CDR1 MNHEY, CDR2 SMNVEV (reference sequence). The CDR3 is 15 residues long. The trim removed 2 bases at V and 6 bases at J, leaving 5 bases unmatched. The CDR3 sequence: CASSLVGQGGNEQFF. The CDR3 bases are TGTGCCAGCAGTTTAGTGGGACAGGGAGGCAATGAGCAGTTCTTC.

The chain uses TRBV28 and TRBJ1-4; 7 positions match TRBD1. The V gene end was trimmed by 5 bases and the J gene end by 5 bases; junction bases not matched to a gene: 8. Per the germline V gene, CDR1 is MDHEN and CDR2 is SYDVKM. The CDR3 is 15 amino acids. The CDR3 nucleotides read TGTGCCAGCAGTAGGAGACAGGGAGGCAATGAAAAACTGTTTTTT. It translates to CASSRRQGGNEKLFF.

The rearrangement uses TRBV30 and TRBJ2-7; 12 nucleotides match TRBD2. The V gene's germline CDR1 is GTSNPN and CDR2 SVGIG (reference sequence). This CDR3 is 13 amino acids long. V gave up 5 bases and J gave up 4 bases; unmatched junction bases: 3. CDR3 in amino acids: CAWLTSGGYEQYF. The CDR3 DNA reads as TGTGCCTGGCTGACTAGCGGGGGTTACGAGCAGTACTTC. Filled out from reference TRBV30 and TRBJ2-7, the complete variable domain reads SQTIHQWPATLVQPVGSPLSLECTVEGTSNPNLYWYRQAAGRGLQLLFYSVGIGQISSEVPQNLSASRPQDRQFILSSKKLLLSDSGFYLCAWLTSGGYEQYFGPGTRLTVT.

The chain uses TRBV6-5 and TRBJ2-2, with 10 bases fitting TRBD1. The CDR3 has 15 amino acids. The V segment lost 7 bases and the J segment 6 bases; nucleotides outside the gene matches: 8. Per the germline V gene, CDR1 is MNHEY and CDR2 is SVGAGI. CDR3 loop: CASTRQGASPGELFF. CDR3 nucleotides: TGTGCCAGCACCCGACAGGGGGCGAGCCCCGGGGAGCTGTTTTTT.

Remarks on this clone: This CDR3 is also generated by other DNA sequences in the sample. The V and J genes are TRBV9 and TRBJ2-5, with 14 nucleotides matching TRBD2. This CDR3 has 19 amino acids. Trimming at V came to 0 bases and at J to 1 base, leaving 8 bases not matched to a gene. Germline assignment: CDR1 SGDLS and CDR2 YYNGEE. The DNA of the CDR3 is TGTGCCAGCAGCGTAGGAATCGGACTAGCGGGGGGCTCCCAAGAGACCCAGTACTTC. This codes for CASSVGIGLAGGSQETQYF.